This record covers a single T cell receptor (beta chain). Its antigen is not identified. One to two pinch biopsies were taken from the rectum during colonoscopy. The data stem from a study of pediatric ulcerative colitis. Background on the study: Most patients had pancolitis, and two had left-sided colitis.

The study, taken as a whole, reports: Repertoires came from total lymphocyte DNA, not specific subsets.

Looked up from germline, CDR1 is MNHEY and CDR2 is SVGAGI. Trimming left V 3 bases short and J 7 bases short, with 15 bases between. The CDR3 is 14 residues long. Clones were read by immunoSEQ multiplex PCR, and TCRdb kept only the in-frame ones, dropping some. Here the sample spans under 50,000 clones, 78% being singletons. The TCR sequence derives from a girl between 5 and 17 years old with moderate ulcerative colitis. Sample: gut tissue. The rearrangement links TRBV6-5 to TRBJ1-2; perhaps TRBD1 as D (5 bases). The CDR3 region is CASSYEGPSAGYTF. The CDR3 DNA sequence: TGTGCCAGCAGTTATGAGGGACCGTCGGCTGGCTACACCTTC.